This section outlines one TCR beta chain sequence together with its context. Its antigen is still unknown. This sample was included in a study of cytomegalovirus exposure and HLA in healthy donors. Study findings and constraints: Researchers reported in a later analysis that common viral pathogens appeared linked to several top clusters. Excluded were some V segments that proved indistinguishable, including TRBV6-2 and TRBV6-3.

In the PCR, 60 Vbeta and 13 Jbeta primers were used. The protocol was immunoSEQ multiplex PCR, while the TCRdb copy is restricted to in-frame clones and leaves out a portion. The table has around 99,000 clones, just under 70% seen once. Per germline, CDR1 MNHNY and CDR2 SVGAGI (reference sequence). V shed 6 bases and J 3 bases; nucleotides not matched to a gene: 10. The CDR3 sequence is 15 residues long. The sequence derives from an older woman in good health and CMV-seropositive. The rearrangement uses TRBV6-6 and TRBJ2-7; 8 bases fit TRBD1. The material sequenced was PBMCs. The CDR3 loop is CASRSGTGESYEQYF. CDR3 nucleotides: TGTGCCAGCAGATCCGGGACAGGTGAAAGCTACGAGCAGTACTTC.